This entry lists 17 T cell receptor beta chains sequenced from one sample in a study of blood T cells in healthy people across ages. A second PCR, run for about 7 to 11 cycles, used a sample-barcoded 5' primer plus a J-beta primer mix. TCRdb used MiXCR to reprocess the 5' RACE reads, holding one entry per CDR3 protein. The sample has about 670,000 distinct CDR3 sequences, over 40% seen once. The source material was blood. These receptors were collected from an elderly woman in good health.

This chain connects TRBV18 to TRBJ2-3; D not certain. V lost 0 bases and J lost 14, with 12 bases in between. Germline V gene lookup returns CDR1 KGHSH and CDR2 LQKENI. The CDR3 is 12 amino acids. The CDR3 bases are TGTGCCAGCTCACCACCGGCCCCCCTGAGGTATTTT. Translation gives CASSPPAPLRYF.

The V gene is TRBV20-1, the J gene TRBJ1-4; 9 nucleotides align to TRBD1. In germline, CDR1 is DFQATT, CDR2 SNEGSKA (reference sequence). With V trimmed by 8 bases and J by 5 bases, 6 bases remained unmatched. The CDR3 is 13 amino acids. CDR3 DNA: TGCAGTTCGCTCGGGACAGGGAATGAAAAACTGTTTTTT. Its protein is CSSLGTGNEKLFF.

This clonotype was observed many times. The genes are TRBV10-3 and TRBJ2-3; D call uncertain. Germline V gene sequence: CDR1 ENHRY, CDR2 SYGVKD. Deletions cut 10 bases from V and 7 bases from J, with 12 bases between. CDR3 length: 11 amino acids. CDR3 loop: CATSEPNTQYF. The DNA of the CDR3 is TGTGCCACCTCAGAGCCGAATACGCAGTATTTT.

This clonotype was seen many times. The chain has TRBV7-2 and TRBJ1-2; TRBD1 matches 7 bases. Germline V gene lookup returns CDR1 SGHTA and CDR2 FQGNSA. This CDR3 contains 16 residues. J was trimmed by 4 bases and V by 6 bases; bases with no gene match: 14. CDR3 region: CASSLRGGEFVYGYTF. The DNA of the CDR3 is TGTGCCAGCAGTCTACGAGGGGGCGAGTTCGTCTATGGCTACACCTTC.

This chain joins TRBV7-9 and TRBJ2-4; TRBD1 or TRBD2 may be the D gene (7 bases each). The DNA end lines up better with TRBJ2-5; the J call may be wrong. CDR3 length: 11 amino acids. The germline V gene has CDR1 SEHNR and CDR2 FQNEAQ (reference sequence). The CDR3 loop is CATGRVETQYF. DNA of the CDR3: TGTGCGACAGGGAGGGTAGAGACCCAGTACTTC.

This chain uses TRBV9 with TRBJ2-5, with 12 bases lining up with TRBD2. This CDR3 is built from 16 residues. V lost 4 bases, J lost 3 bases, and 7 bases stayed unmatched. Germline CDR1 SGDLS, CDR2 YYNGEE. CDR3: CASSLRLAGVEETQYF. CDR3 nucleotide sequence: TGTGCCAGCAGCCTTCGACTAGCGGGAGTAGAAGAGACCCAGTACTTC.

The chain joins TRBV5-1 to TRBJ2-5; 8 positions match TRBD2. The junction had 19 bases not matched to a gene; V was cut back by 4 bases and J by 2 bases. Per germline, CDR1 SGHRS and CDR2 YFSETQ. CDR3 length: 19 residues. The CDR3 bases are TGCGCCAGCAGCCTCGAAATGGGCGGGAGGAGGGAATCTCAAGAGACCCAGTACTTC. Translation: CASSLEMGGRRESQETQYF.

Worth noting for this clonotype: This clone may be a read error of a much larger clone one base away. The chain combines TRBV24-1 with TRBJ2-1, with 7 bases that match TRBD2. The CDR3 covers 14 residues. Germline CDR1 is KGHDR and CDR2 is SFDVKD. As DNA, the CDR3 is TGTGCCACCAGTGAGGGACTAATTTACAATGAGCAGATCTTC. Its translation is CATSEGLIYNEQIF.

The chain uses TRBV24-1 and TRBJ2-7; D possibly matches TRBD1 or TRBD2 (5 bases each). V was clipped by 11 bases and J by 7 bases, with 17 bases between them. CDR3 size: 12 residues. Germline-derived CDR1 and CDR2 are KGHDR and SFDVKD. CDR3 sequence (DNA): TGTGCCATCGGGACGCCGGGCGATGAGCAGTACTTC. Protein product: CAIGTPGDEQYF.

This clonotype was seen repeatedly, ten times or more. This sequence joins TRBV6-2 or TRBV6-3 and TRBJ2-7; TRBD2 is a possible D gene (5 bases). This CDR3 comprises 12 residues. V dropped 5 bases and J dropped 6 bases, with 11 bases sitting between them. The germline V gene encodes CDR1 MNHEY and CDR2 SVGEGT. CDR3 sequence reads: CASSPDFPEQYF. CDR3 sequence (DNA): TGTGCCAGCAGTCCGGACTTCCCCGAGCAGTACTTC.

A remark on this clonotype: This may stem from a read error, because a much larger clone lies one nucleotide away. The V and J genes are TRBV2 and TRBJ2-1, with D uncertain. V was trimmed by 5 bases and J by 9 bases, leaving 17 bases between them. Germline CDR1 is SNHLY and CDR2 is FYNNEI. This CDR3 has 14 residues. This CDR3 reads CASSPGPELPEQFF. Written as DNA, the CDR3 is TGTGCCAGCAGTCCGGGCCCAGAGCTCCCTGAGCAGTTCTTC.

This chain joins TRBV6-5 and TRBJ2-2; unclear D gene. The CDR3 totals 15 residues. CDR1 MNHEY and CDR2 SVGAGI come from the germline V gene. Trimming shortened V by 0 bases and J by 1 base, and 6 bases separated the two germline ends. CDR3 bases: TGTGCCAGCAGTTACTCGATGCAGAACACCGGGGAGCTGTTTTTT. This codes for CASSYSMQNTGELFF.

This clonotype has just a few counts. The chain has TRBV18 and TRBJ2-3; 9 bases line up with TRBD2. J lost 6 bases, V lost 0 bases, and 7 bases had no gene match. This CDR3 comprises 16 residues. CDR1 KGHSH and CDR2 LQKENI come from the germline V gene. In DNA, the CDR3 is TGTGCCAGCTCACCACCACTAGCGGGTCTTGTGGATACGCAGTATTTT. This sequence encodes CASSPPLAGLVDTQYF.

This chain connects TRBV29-1 to TRBJ2-7; no reliable D call. CDR3 size: 10 residues. Trimming left V 7 bases short and J 3 bases short, with 7 bases between. The germline gives CDR1 SQVTM, CDR2 ANQGSEA. DNA of the CDR3: TGCAGCGCGCGTGACTACGAGCAGTACTTC. Protein product: CSARDYEQYF.

This clonotype has at least ten counts. V gene TRBV12-3 or TRBV12-4 combines with J gene TRBJ2-1; 8 bases are a match to TRBD1. The CDR3 has 15 residues. Germline trimming cut 5 bases from V and 0 bases from J; bases unmatched to any gene: 3. The CDR3 loop is CASSDTGGSYNEQFF. CDR3 in DNA: TGTGCCAGCAGTGACACAGGGGGCTCCTACAATGAGCAGTTCTTC.

A remark on this clonotype: Possible read error: a much larger clone is one base away. The chain employs TRBV4-1 and TRBJ2-3; D gene uncertain. Germline lookup yields CDR1 MGHRA and CDR2 YSYEKL. This CDR3 has 15 amino acids. The germline V and J ends were trimmed by 4 bases and 1 base, with 12 bases remaining between them. CDR3 bases: TGCGCCAGCAGCCGAGAGTCCACTCGCACAGATACGCAGTATTTT. Protein sequence: CASSRESTRTDTQYF.

This clonotype has just a few counts. V usage is TRBV9 and J usage is TRBJ2-4, with 8 bases lining up with TRBD1. The closer fit of TRBJ2-7 to the DNA end suggests the J call may be wrong. CDR1 is SGDLS, CDR2 YYNGEE, per germline. This CDR3 contains 14 residues. CDR3: CASSVGTGPYEQYF. The CDR3 DNA reads TGTGCCAGCAGCGTCGGGACAGGCCCCTACGAGCAGTACTTC.